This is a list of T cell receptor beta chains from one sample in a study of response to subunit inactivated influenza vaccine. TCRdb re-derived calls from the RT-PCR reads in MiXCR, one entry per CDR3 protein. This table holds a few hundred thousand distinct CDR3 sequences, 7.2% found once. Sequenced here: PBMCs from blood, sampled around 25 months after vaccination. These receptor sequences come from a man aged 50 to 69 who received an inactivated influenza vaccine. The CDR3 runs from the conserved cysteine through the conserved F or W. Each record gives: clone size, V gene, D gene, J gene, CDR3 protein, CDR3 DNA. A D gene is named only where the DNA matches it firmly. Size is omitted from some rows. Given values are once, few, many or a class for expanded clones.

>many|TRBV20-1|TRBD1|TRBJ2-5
CSARDGLDRVLETQYF
TGCAGTGCTAGAGATGGCCTAGACAGGGTTTTGGAGACCCAGTACTTC
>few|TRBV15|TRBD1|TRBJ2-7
CATSRDRGRGEQYF
TGTGCCACCAGCCGTGACAGGGGGCGCGGCGAGCAGTACTTC
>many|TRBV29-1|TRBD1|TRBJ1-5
CSVEVSGTGNQPQHF
TGCAGCGTTGAAGTCTCCGGGACAGGGAATCAGCCCCAGCATTTT
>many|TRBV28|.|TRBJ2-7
CASRRRGGWDYEQYF
TGTGCCAGCAGGCGAAGGGGTGGTTGGGACTACGAGCAGTACTTC
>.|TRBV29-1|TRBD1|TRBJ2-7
CSVVSGTEVEQYF
TGCAGCGTTGTCTCCGGGACAGAAGTCGAGCAGTACTTC
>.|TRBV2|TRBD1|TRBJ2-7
CASSERDSPSSGYF
TGTGCCAGCAGTGAACGGGACAGCCCCTCTTCTGGGTACTTC
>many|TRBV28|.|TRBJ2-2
CASSLGRDTLNANTGELFF
TGTGCCAGCAGTTTGGGGAGGGACACACTCAACGCGAACACCGGGGAGCTGTTTTTT
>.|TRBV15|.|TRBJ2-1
CATSREDTYNEQFF
TGTGCCACCAGCAGAGAGGACACTTACAATGAGCAGTTCTTC
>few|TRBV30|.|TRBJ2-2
CAWSVGNTGELFF
TGTGCCTGGAGTGTGGGGAACACCGGGGAGCTGTTTTTT
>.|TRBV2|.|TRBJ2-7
CASSEVLASSYEQYF
TGTGCCAGCAGTGAGGTTCTGGCGAGCTCCTACGAGCAGTACTTC
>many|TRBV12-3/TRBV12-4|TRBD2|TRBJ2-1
CASIKNPLSGIGEQFF
TGTGCCAGCATCAAAAACCCCCTTAGCGGGATAGGGGAGCAGTTCTTC
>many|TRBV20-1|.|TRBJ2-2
CSARIGVSGELFF
TGCAGTGCTAGAATCGGGGTTTCCGGGGAGCTGTTTTTT
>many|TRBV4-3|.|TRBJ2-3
CASSQFRADTQYF
TGCGCCAGCAGCCAGTTCAGGGCAGATACGCAGTATTTT
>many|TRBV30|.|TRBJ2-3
CAWIPANTDTQYF
TGTGCCTGGATTCCGGCGAACACAGATACGCAGTATTTT